This T cell receptor beta chain is drawn from a study of cytomegalovirus exposure and HLA in healthy donors. Study-level findings and limits: Later work found most CMV-associated TCR beta chains apparently HLA-restricted. Follow-up analysis later connected one missense variant in DCLRE1C with trimming of TCR beta V- and J-genes. The productive fraction for most TCR beta V segments was about 90% or about 30% in an earlier analysis.

PCR amplification relied on 60 Vbeta primers (plus 13 Jbeta primers). Libraries were prepared by immunoSEQ multiplex PCR; TCRdb keeps only in-frame clonotypes and omits some of them. The table shows some 120,000 clones, with roughly 80% occurring only once. Turning to this clone: Antigen: not known.

In germline, CDR1 is MNHEY, CDR2 SMNVEV (reference sequence). V shed 4 bases and J shed 7 bases, with 10 bases lying between them. This CDR3 spans 12 amino acids. In nominal health when sampled, donors likely had unrecorded immune exposures nonetheless. The origin of this receptor is a female donor in good health and CMV-seronegative. The rearrangement joins TRBV27 to TRBJ1-1, with D tentatively TRBD1 (5 bases). Sequenced: PBMCs. The CDR3 reads CASSSQGYEAFF. The CDR3 nucleotides read TGTGCCAGCAGTTCCCAGGGTTATGAAGCTTTCTTT.